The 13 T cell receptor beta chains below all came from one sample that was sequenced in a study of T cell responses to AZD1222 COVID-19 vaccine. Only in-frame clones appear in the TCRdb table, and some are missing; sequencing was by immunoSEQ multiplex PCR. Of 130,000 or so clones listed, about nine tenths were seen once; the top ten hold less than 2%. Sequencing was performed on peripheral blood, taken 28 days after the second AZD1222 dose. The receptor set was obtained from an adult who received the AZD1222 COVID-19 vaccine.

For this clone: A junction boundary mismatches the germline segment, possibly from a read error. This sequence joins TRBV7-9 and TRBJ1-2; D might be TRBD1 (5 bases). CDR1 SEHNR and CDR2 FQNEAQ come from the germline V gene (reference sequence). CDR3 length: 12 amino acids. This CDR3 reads CASSLGGPYPNF. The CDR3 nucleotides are TGTGCCAGCAGCTTAGGGGGACCGTACCCTAATTTC.

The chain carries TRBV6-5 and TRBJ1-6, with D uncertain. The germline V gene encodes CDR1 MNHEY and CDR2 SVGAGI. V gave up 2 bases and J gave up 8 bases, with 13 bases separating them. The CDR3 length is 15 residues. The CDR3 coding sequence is TGTGCCAGCAGTTACACACAGCCTACCGATTCACCCCTCCACTTT. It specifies CASSYTQPTDSPLHF.

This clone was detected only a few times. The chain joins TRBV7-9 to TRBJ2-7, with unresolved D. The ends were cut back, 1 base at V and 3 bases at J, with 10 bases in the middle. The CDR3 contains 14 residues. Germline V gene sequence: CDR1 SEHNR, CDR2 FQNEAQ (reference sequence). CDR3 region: CASSLGGERYEQYF. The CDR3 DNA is TGTGCCAGCAGCTTAGGAGGAGAGCGCTACGAGCAGTACTTC.

The CDR3 protein is CASSTGGSGSYEQYF. CDR3 sequence (DNA): TGCGCCAGCAGCACGGGGGGGTCTGGATCCTACGAGCAGTACTTC. The rearrangement links TRBV5-1 to TRBJ2-7, with 8 bases lining up with TRBD2. Germline V gene sequence: CDR1 SGHRS, CDR2 YFSETQ. There are 15 residues in the CDR3. V shed 4 bases, J shed 1 base, and the junction held 7 bases outside the gene matches.

Here the CDR3 reads CASRGPPAEYGYTF. In DNA, the CDR3 is TGCGCCAGCAGAGGGCCCCCGGCGGAATATGGCTACACCTTC. This chain joins TRBV10-2 and TRBJ1-2, with no clear D. V lost 6 bases, J lost 5 bases, and 16 bases lay in between. Per germline, CDR1 WSHSY and CDR2 SAAADI. There are 14 residues in the CDR3.

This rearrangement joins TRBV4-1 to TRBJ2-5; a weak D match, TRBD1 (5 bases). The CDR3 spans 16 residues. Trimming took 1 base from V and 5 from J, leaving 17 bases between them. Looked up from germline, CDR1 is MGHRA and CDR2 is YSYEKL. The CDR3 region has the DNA TGCGCCAGCAGCCAAGGGGGCGTACGGGCCGGGGAGACCCAGTACTTC. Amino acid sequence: CASSQGGVRAGETQYF.

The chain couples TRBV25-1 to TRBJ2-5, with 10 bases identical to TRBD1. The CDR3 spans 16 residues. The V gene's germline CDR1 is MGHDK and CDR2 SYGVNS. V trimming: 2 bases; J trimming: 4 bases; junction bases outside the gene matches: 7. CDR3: CASSEPYGTGVETQYF. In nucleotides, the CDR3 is TGTGCCAGCAGTGAACCTTATGGGACAGGGGTAGAGACCCAGTACTTC. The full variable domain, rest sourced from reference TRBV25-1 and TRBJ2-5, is EADIYQTPRYLVIGTGKKITLECSQTMGHDKMYWYQQDPGMELHLIHYSYGVNSTEKGDLSSESTVSRIRTEHFPLTLESARPSHTSQYLCASSEPYGTGVETQYFGPGTRLLVL.

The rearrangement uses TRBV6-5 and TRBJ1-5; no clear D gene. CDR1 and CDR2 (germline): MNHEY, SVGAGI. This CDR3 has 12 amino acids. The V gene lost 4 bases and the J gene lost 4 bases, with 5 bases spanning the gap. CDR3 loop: CASSLQNQPQHF. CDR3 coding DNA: TGTGCCAGCAGTTTACAGAATCAGCCCCAGCATTTT.

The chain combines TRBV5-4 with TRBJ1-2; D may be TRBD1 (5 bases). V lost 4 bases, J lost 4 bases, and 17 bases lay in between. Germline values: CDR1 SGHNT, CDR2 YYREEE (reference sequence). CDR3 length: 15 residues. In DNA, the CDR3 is TGTGCCAGCAGCCGAAATCCGGGGGATGGCTATGGCTACACCTTC. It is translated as CASSRNPGDGYGYTF.

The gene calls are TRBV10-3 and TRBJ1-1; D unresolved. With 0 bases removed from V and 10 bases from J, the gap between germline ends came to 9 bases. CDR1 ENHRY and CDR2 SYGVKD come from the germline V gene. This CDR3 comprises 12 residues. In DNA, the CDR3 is TGTGCCATCAGTGAGTCGTTCAGAGGAGCTTTCTTT. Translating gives CAISESFRGAFF.

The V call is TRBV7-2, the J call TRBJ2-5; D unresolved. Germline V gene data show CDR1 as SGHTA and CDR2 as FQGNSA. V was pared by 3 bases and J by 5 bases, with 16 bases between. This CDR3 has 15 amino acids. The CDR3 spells CASSFQRTFPETQYF. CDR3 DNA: TGTGCCAGCAGCTTCCAGAGGACGTTTCCGGAGACCCAGTACTTC.

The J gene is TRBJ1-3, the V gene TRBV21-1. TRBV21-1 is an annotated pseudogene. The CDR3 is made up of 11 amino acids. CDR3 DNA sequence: TGTGCCAGCAGGCGGGGAAACACCATATATTTT. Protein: CASRRGNTIYF.

The CDR3 DNA follows: TGTGCCAGCAGTTACTCAATACCTTATAGCAATCAGCCCCAGCATTTT. This codes for CASSYSIPYSNQPQHF. The chain couples TRBV6-5 to TRBJ1-5; the D is unclear. Germline V gene lookup returns CDR1 MNHEY and CDR2 SVGAGI. The V end was cut by 0 bases, the J end by 0 bases, with 9 bases between. This CDR3 is built from 16 residues.